The 31 T cell receptor beta chains below were found in one sample sequenced in a study of technical replicates of blood from several donors. The protocol was immunoSEQ multiplex PCR, while the TCRdb copy is restricted to in-frame clones and leaves out a portion. The data show about 14,000 clones, over 80% seen once. Sequencing was done on a sample of PBMCs. Source of these receptors: a human donor in good health.

J is TRBJ2-5 and V is TRBV6-1; 7 bases fit TRBD1. Germline assignment: CDR1 MNHNS and CDR2 SASEGT. The CDR3 contains 15 residues. V dropped 6 bases and J dropped 2; count of bases not matched to a gene: 9. The CDR3 region is CASSLQGQKQETQYF. The CDR3 nucleotides are TGTGCCAGCAGCTTACAGGGACAGAAGCAAGAGACCCAGTACTTC.

The chain is built from TRBV27 and TRBJ2-2; 12 nucleotides align to TRBD1. The CDR3 loop spans 15 amino acids. Germline V lookup: CDR1 MNHEY, CDR2 SMNVEV (reference sequence). The trim removed 8 bases at V and 7 bases at J, leaving 8 bases unmatched. DNA for the CDR3: TGTGCCAGCGAGAGGGGGACAGGGGGCCTCGGGGAGCTGTTTTTT. It translates to CASERGTGGLGELFF.

This clone has a single count. The chain couples TRBV4-1 to TRBJ2-7, with TRBD2 matching over 9 bases. The ends lost 1 base at V and 1 base at J; junction bases unmatched: 8. Germline-derived CDR1 and CDR2 are MGHRA and YSYEKL. This CDR3 has 17 amino acids. The CDR3 nucleotides read TGCGCCAGCAGCCAAGCTATAGCGGGAGTAGGTTCCTACGAGCAGTACTTC. It codes for CASSQAIAGVGSYEQYF.

J is TRBJ2-7 and V is TRBV28, with 7 bases that match TRBD1. The germline V gene has CDR1 MDHEN and CDR2 SYDVKM. V was pared by 6 bases and J by 5 bases, with 10 bases of the junction left unmatched. The CDR3 covers 14 residues. The CDR3 bases are TGTGCCAGCAGCAGGACAGGAACCCCCCACGAGCAGTACTTC. Translation gives CASSRTGTPHEQYF.

This rearrangement joins TRBV6-6 to TRBJ1-5, with no clear D. Trimming shortened V by 2 bases and J by 3 bases, and 5 bases separated the two germline ends. Germline lookup yields CDR1 MNHNY and CDR2 SVGAGI (reference sequence). The CDR3 contains 13 residues. CDR3 coding DNA: TGTGCCAGCAGTTACCGGTACAATCAGCCCCAGCATTTT. Translating gives CASSYRYNQPQHF.

The chain couples TRBV2 to TRBJ1-1; D is unclear. Germline CDR1 reads SNHLY; CDR2 reads FYNNEI. This CDR3 has 13 residues. Trimming took 5 bases from V and 4 from J, leaving 11 bases between them. CDR3: CASSTEFITEAFF. The CDR3 nucleotides are TGTGCCAGCAGTACAGAGTTTATCACTGAAGCTTTCTTT.

The chain is built from TRBV15 and TRBJ1-5; maybe TRBD1 (6 bases). This CDR3 comprises 15 residues. The ends were cut back, 4 bases at V and 7 bases at J, with 17 bases in the middle. Germline V lookup: CDR1 LNHNV, CDR2 YYDKDF (reference sequence). The CDR3 is CATSTLRGEEQPQHF. CDR3 DNA: TGTGCCACCAGCACTCTCAGGGGAGAGGAGCAGCCCCAGCATTTT.

This clone was counted once. The chain has TRBV25-1 and TRBJ2-3, with D hard to call. Germline loops: CDR1 MGHDK, CDR2 SYGVNS. V shed 2 bases and J shed 6 bases, with 21 bases lying between them. The CDR3 contains 17 residues. DNA of the CDR3: TGTGCCAGCAGTGAAAAAACCCCCACCGGAGTACCGGATACGCAGTATTTT. Residues: CASSEKTPTGVPDTQYF.

V gene TRBV7-6 combines with J gene TRBJ2-3, with 8 bases identical to TRBD2. The trim removed 5 bases at V and 0 bases at J, leaving 4 bases unmatched. The germline gives CDR1 SGHVS, CDR2 FNYEAQ. The length of the CDR3 is 15 residues. Here the CDR3 reads CASSLLAGSTDTQYF. For the CDR3, the DNA is TGTGCCAGCAGCCTGCTAGCGGGTAGCACAGATACGCAGTATTTT.

The gene calls are TRBV5-1 and TRBJ2-1; 11 positions match TRBD1. The CDR3 contains 14 residues. V dropped 3 bases and J dropped 9; count of bases not matched to a gene: 5. The germline V gene has CDR1 SGHRS and CDR2 YFSETQ. CDR3: CASSSGQGDAEQFF. The CDR3 DNA reads TGCGCCAGCAGCTCGGGACAGGGGGACGCTGAGCAGTTCTTC. The variable domain in full, completed from reference TRBV5-1 and TRBJ2-1, reads KAGVTQTPRYLIKTRGQQVTLSCSPISGHRSVSWYQQTPGQGLQFLFEYFSETQRNKGNFPGRFSGRQFSNSRSEMNVSTLELGDSALYLCASSSGQGDAEQFFGPGTRLTVL.

The genes are TRBV10-2 and TRBJ2-1; perhaps TRBD2 as D (6 bases). This CDR3 has 13 amino acids. The V gene's germline CDR1 is WSHSY and CDR2 SAAADI. Trimming shortened V by 5 bases and J by 10 bases, and 15 bases separated the two germline ends. The CDR3 bases are TGCGCCAGCAGTCTCGAACGGGGGATCGAGCAGTTCTTC. It codes for CASSLERGIEQFF.

The genes are TRBV10-3 and TRBJ2-2; 9 bases are shared with TRBD2. CDR3 length equals 16 residues. CDR1 is ENHRY and CDR2 is SYGVKD in the germline V gene. J gave up 7 bases and V 4 bases, and 10 bases lay outside the gene matches. Here the CDR3 DNA reads TGTGCCATCAGTGTACTGACGGGACTAGCTATCGGGGAGCTGTTTTTT. Translating it yields CAISVLTGLAIGELFF.

The chain employs TRBV7-9 and TRBJ1-6; TRBD1 aligns across 10 bases. The trim removed 5 bases at V and 6 bases at J, leaving 7 bases unmatched. Per germline, CDR1 SEHNR and CDR2 FQNEAQ (reference sequence). The CDR3 is 16 amino acids. Written as DNA, the CDR3 is TGTGCCAGCAGCCCGACAGGGGGCGGGTCTAATTCACCCCTCCACTTT. Encoded protein: CASSPTGGGSNSPLHF.

This clone appeared a few times. The chain carries TRBV18 and TRBJ2-2; D not certain. CDR1 is KGHSH and CDR2 is LQKENI in the germline V gene. V shed 0 bases and J shed 6 bases, with 8 bases lying between them. This CDR3 comprises 14 residues. The CDR3 coding sequence is TGTGCCAGCTCACCACCGTCATTTGCCGGGGAGCTGTTTTTT. Its translation: CASSPPSFAGELFF.

The V and J genes are TRBV9 and TRBJ2-1; 8 bases align to TRBD2. CDR3 length equals 14 residues. With V trimmed by 3 bases and J by 8 bases, 7 bases remained unmatched. Germline V CDR1 and CDR2: SGDLS, YYNGEE. The CDR3: CASSAKTSEDEQFF. CDR3 DNA: TGTGCCAGCAGCGCCAAGACTAGCGAGGATGAGCAGTTCTTC.

This chain links TRBV16 with TRBJ2-7, with TRBD1 matching 7 bases. V shed 2 bases, J shed 3 bases, and the junction held 4 bases outside the gene matches. CDR1 and CDR2 (germline): KGHSY, FQNENV. The CDR3 spans 14 residues. CDR3 coding DNA: TGTGCCAGCAGCCAAGGACAGGTTCTCTACGAGCAGTACTTC. Protein sequence: CASSQGQVLYEQYF.

This chain links TRBV12-2 with TRBJ2-1; the table calls TRBD2, which could not be checked here. TRBV12-2 is a pseudogene segment. This CDR3 has 14 residues. CDR3: CASRPGGPEGEQFF. CDR3 DNA sequence: TGTGCAAGTCGCCCGGGGGGCCCAGAGGGTGAGCAGTTCTTC.

The genes are TRBV7-9 and TRBJ2-7, with 10 bases identical to TRBD2. The CDR3 consists of 14 residues. Germline V gene sequence: CDR1 SEHNR, CDR2 FQNEAQ (reference sequence). V shed 6 bases, J shed 5 bases, and the junction held 7 bases outside the gene matches. This CDR3 reads CASRDSGRRNEQYF. As DNA, the CDR3 is TGTGCCAGCAGAGATAGCGGGAGGAGAAACGAGCAGTACTTC.

The genes are TRBV6-5 and TRBJ2-7; 7 nucleotides match TRBD2. This CDR3 comprises 14 residues. Germline V gene data show CDR1 as MNHEY and CDR2 as SVGAGI. The V and J ends lost 7 bases and 4 bases, in that order; junction bases with no gene match: 10. The CDR3 nucleotides are TGTGCCAGCACCGAGGGCGGGAGAGGGTACGAGCAGTACTTC. Translation gives CASTEGGRGYEQYF.

This chain uses TRBV19 with TRBJ1-5, with D tentatively TRBD1 (5 bases). V shed 5 bases and J shed 4 bases, with 15 bases lying between them. Germline CDR1 LNHDA, CDR2 SQIVND (reference sequence). CDR3 size: 15 residues. The CDR3 DNA is TGTGCCAGTAGTTACGACAGTACTGGGAATCAGCCCCAGCATTTT. This translates into CASSYDSTGNQPQHF.

The sample holds a few counts of this clone. This chain links TRBV10-3 with TRBJ2-1, with TRBD1 matching over 7 bases. This CDR3 region has 15 residues. The trim removed 7 bases at V and 4 bases at J, leaving 10 bases unmatched. The V gene's germline CDR1 is ENHRY and CDR2 SYGVKD. The DNA for the CDR3 is TGTGCCATCACGACAGGACAGGCGAAGTACAATGAGCAGTTCTTC. It specifies CAITTGQAKYNEQFF.

The chain links TRBV11-2 to TRBJ2-2; no definite D call. V shed 0 bases and J shed 7 bases, with 3 bases lying between them. The CDR3 extends over 12 amino acids. Germline V gene lookup returns CDR1 SGHAT and CDR2 FQNNGV. The CDR3 sequence is CASSLDHGELFF. The CDR3 bases are TGTGCCAGCAGCTTAGACCACGGGGAGCTGTTTTTT.

The chain is built from TRBV6-5 and TRBJ1-2; D is perhaps TRBD1 (6 bases). The CDR3 consists of 14 residues. Germline CDR1 MNHEY, CDR2 SVGAGI. Trimming removed 2 bases from V and 4 bases from J, with 11 bases in between. The CDR3 loop is CASSYGGASYGYTF. The CDR3 DNA is TGTGCCAGCAGTTACGGGGGGGCAAGCTATGGCTACACCTTC.

This chain links TRBV28 with TRBJ1-1; D is unresolved. Trimming removed 8 bases from V and 3 bases from J, with 16 bases in between. CDR3 size: 14 residues. Germline V lookup: CDR1 MDHEN, CDR2 SYDVKM. This CDR3 reads CASLSAAKHTEAFF. The CDR3 DNA reads TGTGCCAGCCTCTCCGCGGCAAAACACACTGAAGCTTTCTTT.

The chain couples TRBV5-1 to TRBJ1-3; D gene ambiguous. Germline CDR1 is SGHRS and CDR2 is YFSETQ. The germline V and J ends were trimmed by 0 bases and 3 bases, with 4 bases remaining between them. The CDR3 has 13 amino acids. CDR3 nucleotide sequence: TGCGCCAGCAGCTTGGCCGGTGGAAACACCATATATTTT. Protein sequence: CASSLAGGNTIYF.

This chain joins TRBV27 and TRBJ2-2, with D perhaps matching TRBD1 (5 bases). There are 13 residues in the CDR3. Trimming removed 4 bases at V and 4 bases at J, with 7 bases between. CDR1 MNHEY and CDR2 SMNVEV come from the germline V gene (reference sequence). Here the CDR3 DNA reads TGTGCCAGCAGTTCAACAGGCACCGGGGAGCTGTTTTTT. Protein: CASSSTGTGELFF.

A few counts support this clone. The chain uses TRBV27 and TRBJ2-3; 7 bases are shared with TRBD1. This CDR3 is 15 amino acids long. The V gene end was trimmed by 6 bases and the J gene end by 1 base; junction bases not matched to a gene: 7. The germline V gene has CDR1 MNHEY and CDR2 SMNVEV (reference sequence). The chain's CDR3 is CASSSEGAGTDTQYF. The CDR3, as DNA: TGTGCCAGCAGCAGCGAGGGGGCGGGCACAGATACGCAGTATTTT.

This clone has just one count. V and J are TRBV5-1 and TRBJ2-5; 15 nucleotides align to TRBD2. V shed 3 bases, J shed 2 bases, and the junction held 14 bases outside the gene matches. CDR3 length: 20 residues. Germline V gives CDR1 SGHRS, CDR2 YFSETQ. CDR3 amino acids: CASSSLPIGLAGGSQETQYF. The DNA for the CDR3 is TGCGCCAGCAGCTCCCTACCGATTGGACTAGCGGGAGGGTCACAAGAGACCCAGTACTTC. The whole variable domain, remainder taken from reference TRBV5-1 and TRBJ2-5, is KAGVTQTPRYLIKTRGQQVTLSCSPISGHRSVSWYQQTPGQGLQFLFEYFSETQRNKGNFPGRFSGRQFSNSRSEMNVSTLELGDSALYLCASSSLPIGLAGGSQETQYFGPGTRLLVL.

The CDR3 reads CASSFISQTGSYEQYF. In nucleotides, the CDR3 is TGTGCCAGCAGTTTCATCTCCCAGACAGGTTCCTACGAGCAGTACTTC. The chain joins TRBV11-2 to TRBJ2-7; D possibly corresponds to TRBD1 (6 bases). Germline CDR1 reads SGHAT; CDR2 reads FQNNGV. The CDR3 is made up of 16 amino acids. Trimming pared 6 bases from V and 1 base from J, leaving 19 bases between. The full variable domain, in which reference TRBV11-2 and TRBJ2-7 provide the parts outside the CDR3, is EAGVAQSPRYKIIEKRQSVAFWCNPISGHATLYWYQQILGQGPKLLIQFQNNGVVDDSQLPKDRFSAERLKGVDSTLKIQPAKLEDSAVYLCASSFISQTGSYEQYFGPGTRLTVT.

The chain joins TRBV5-8 to TRBJ1-4; 8 nucleotides match TRBD1. This CDR3 comprises 15 residues. Germline CDR1 SGHTS, CDR2 YDEGEE. V trimming: 1 base; J trimming: 8 bases; junction bases outside the gene matches: 7. This CDR3 is CASSLTSGQVEKLFF. The CDR3 region has the DNA TGTGCCAGCAGCTTGACATCGGGACAGGTAGAAAAACTGTTTTTT.

The chain employs TRBV5-1 and TRBJ1-2, with 10 positions matching TRBD1. There are 17 residues in the CDR3. CDR1 is SGHRS and CDR2 is YFSETQ in the germline V gene. V trimming: 3 bases; J trimming: 7 bases; junction bases outside the gene matches: 15. CDR3 nucleotides: TGCGCCAGCAGCTGGGGGGACAGGGGTCTTACCCTGGTTGGCTACACCTTC. Its translation: CASSWGDRGLTLVGYTF. Filled out from reference TRBV5-1 and TRBJ1-2, the complete variable domain reads KAGVTQTPRYLIKTRGQQVTLSCSPISGHRSVSWYQQTPGQGLQFLFEYFSETQRNKGNFPGRFSGRQFSNSRSEMNVSTLELGDSALYLCASSWGDRGLTLVGYTFGSGTRLTVV.